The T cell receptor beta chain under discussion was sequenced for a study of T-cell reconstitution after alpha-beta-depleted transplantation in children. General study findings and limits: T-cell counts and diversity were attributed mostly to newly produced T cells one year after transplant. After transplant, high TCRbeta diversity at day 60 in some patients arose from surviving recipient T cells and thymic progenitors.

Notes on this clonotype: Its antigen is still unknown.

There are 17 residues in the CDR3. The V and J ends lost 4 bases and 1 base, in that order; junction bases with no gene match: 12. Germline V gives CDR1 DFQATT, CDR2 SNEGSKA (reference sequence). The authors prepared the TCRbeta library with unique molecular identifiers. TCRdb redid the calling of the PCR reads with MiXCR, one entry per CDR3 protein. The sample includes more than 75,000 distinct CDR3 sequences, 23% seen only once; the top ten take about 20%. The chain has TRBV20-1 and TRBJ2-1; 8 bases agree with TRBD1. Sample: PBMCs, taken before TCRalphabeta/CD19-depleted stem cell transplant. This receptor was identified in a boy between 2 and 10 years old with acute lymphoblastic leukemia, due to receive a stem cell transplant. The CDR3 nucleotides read TGCAGTGCTACGGACAGGGTTTCATTTAGGTCCTACAATGAGCAGTTCTTC. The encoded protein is CSATDRVSFRSYNEQFF.